The entry below describes one T cell receptor (beta chain). This entry is derived from a study of T cell changes during pregnancy in multiple sclerosis. Clones were read by immunoSEQ multiplex PCR, and TCRdb kept only the in-frame ones, dropping some. The table shows some 85,000 clones, with just over 90% occurring only once. The CDR3 contains 15 residues. CDR1 and CDR2 (germline): SGHDT, YYEEEE. Unmatched junction bases numbered 3, after V lost 0 bases and J lost 7 bases. This specimen was peripheral blood, taken in the second trimester of pregnancy. The source is a female donor in good health, enrolled as a control in a pregnancy study. The J gene is TRBJ2-2, the V gene TRBV5-6; 10 positions agree with TRBD1. CDR3 sequence reads: CASSLGGQGHGELFF. The CDR3 DNA reads TGTGCCAGCAGCTTGGGGGGACAGGGGCACGGGGAGCTGTTTTTT.